Below are 31 T cell receptor beta chains sequenced from a single sample in a study of beta chain features in type 1 diabetes. Study-wide findings and caveats: There was a moderate but significant shortening of TCRB CDR3s in all four CD4+ subsets of Type 1 diabetes patients.

These receptors lack a known antigen. Investigators reverse transcribed all isolated RNA, so they sequenced expressed TCRB transcripts. Generated by immunoSEQ multiplex PCR, the TCRdb table keeps only in-frame clones and is missing some. The profile shows 330,000 or so clones, approximately 12% of them singletons. Sequenced material: naive CD4+ T cells from blood. All receptors derive from a woman aged 18-30 years with type 1 diabetes.

The V gene is TRBV11-2, the J gene TRBJ2-7; TRBD2 aligns across 11 bases. Germline V gene sequence: CDR1 SGHAT, CDR2 FQNNGV. This CDR3 contains 14 residues. V trimming: 4 bases; J trimming: 4 bases; junction bases outside the gene matches: 3. The CDR3 region is CASSSGLAGYEQYF. CDR3 in DNA: TGTGCCAGCAGCTCCGGACTAGCGGGTTACGAGCAGTACTTC.

DNA of the CDR3: TGTGCCAGCAGCCCCGACTTTCACTACGAGCAGTACTTC. Translation gives CASSPDFHYEQYF. The J gene is TRBJ2-7, the V gene TRBV4-2, with no clear D. The CDR3 has 13 residues. Trimming removed 4 bases at V and 3 bases at J, with 10 bases between. Per the germline V gene, CDR1 is LGHNA and CDR2 is YNFKEQ.

This clone was detected a few times. The gene calls are TRBV16 and TRBJ1-6, with 7 bases that match TRBD1. Germline CDR1 and CDR2: KGHSY and FQNENV. The CDR3 runs to 13 residues. With 4 bases clipped from V and 15 bases from J, the junction kept 9 bases outside the gene matches. Here the CDR3 reads CASSPRQGVLLHF. CDR3 sequence (DNA): TGTGCCAGCAGCCCCAGACAGGGAGTTCTCCTCCACTTT.

The table lists this clone with a few counts. J is TRBJ2-5 and V is TRBV19, with a weak D call TRBD1 (6 bases). Germline V lookup: CDR1 LNHDA, CDR2 SQIVND (reference sequence). The CDR3 has 13 residues. V was pared by 4 bases and J by 2 bases, with 8 bases between. The CDR3 coding sequence is TGTGCCAGTAGTACTCAGGGGCAAGAGACCCAGTACTTC. This gives the protein CASSTQGQETQYF.

The sample holds a few counts of this clone. The chain uses TRBV5-1 and TRBJ2-1; 10 bases are a match to TRBD2. The CDR3 is 15 residues long. V shed 2 bases and J 9 bases; nucleotides not matched to a gene: 8. Germline loops: CDR1 SGHRS, CDR2 YFSETQ. The CDR3 DNA is TGCGCCAGCAGCTTAACTAGCGGGACAGCCCGTGAGCAGTTCTTC. Translating gives CASSLTSGTAREQFF.

J is TRBJ1-5 and V is TRBV27; weak D call: TRBD1 (5 bases). The germline gives CDR1 MNHEY, CDR2 SMNVEV (reference sequence). The CDR3 length is 13 residues. V was clipped by 8 bases and J by 6 bases, with 14 bases between them. The CDR3 DNA reads as TGTGCCAGCGGAGGGGTTTTCGGTCAGCCCCAGCATTTT. This sequence encodes CASGGVFGQPQHF.

This clone showed up just a few times. In nucleotides, the CDR3 is TGCAGCGTTGAGAGGTTTGTGGGACAGGGGGCGAATGGCTACACCTTC. It yields the protein CSVERFVGQGANGYTF. This chain connects TRBV29-1 to TRBJ1-2; 12 nucleotides line up with TRBD1. The CDR3 totals 16 residues. Per the germline V gene, CDR1 is SQVTM and CDR2 is ANQGSEA. V trimming: 3 bases; J trimming: 6 bases; junction bases outside the gene matches: 11. The variable domain in full, completed from reference TRBV29-1 and TRBJ1-2, reads SAVISQKPSRDICQRGTSLTIQCQVDSQVTMMFWYRQQPGQSLTLIATANQGSEATYESGFVIDKFPISRPNLTFSTLTVSNMSPEDSSIYLCSVERFVGQGANGYTFGSGTRLTVV.

The chain carries TRBV5-1 and TRBJ2-7, with 7 bases fitting TRBD2. Germline V lookup: CDR1 SGHRS, CDR2 YFSETQ. V gave up 6 bases and J gave up 1 base; unmatched junction bases: 4. This CDR3 has 13 amino acids. CDR3 loop: CASKTSLSYEQYF. The CDR3 coding sequence is TGCGCCAGCAAGACTAGCCTATCCTACGAGCAGTACTTC. Full variable domain (missing parts from reference TRBV5-1 and TRBJ2-7): KAGVTQTPRYLIKTRGQQVTLSCSPISGHRSVSWYQQTPGQGLQFLFEYFSETQRNKGNFPGRFSGRQFSNSRSEMNVSTLELGDSALYLCASKTSLSYEQYFGPGTRLTVT.

This clone was detected a few times. The rearrangement links TRBV11-2 to TRBJ1-2; D unresolved. Trimming took 5 bases from V and 0 from J, leaving 10 bases between them. This CDR3 has 14 residues. The germline CDR1 and CDR2 sequences are SGHAT and FQNNGV. CDR3 region: CASSPEATNYGYTF. The CDR3 DNA reads TGTGCCAGCAGCCCAGAGGCGACTAACTATGGCTACACCTTC.

The J gene is TRBJ2-4, the V gene TRBV9; D is perhaps TRBD1 (7 bases). Germline V gives CDR1 SGDLS, CDR2 YYNGEE. V dropped 0 bases and J dropped 8 bases, with 15 bases sitting between them. The CDR3 is made up of 15 amino acids. The CDR3 is CASSVAGGQWDIQYF. The CDR3 DNA follows: TGTGCCAGCAGCGTAGCAGGGGGGCAATGGGACATTCAGTACTTC.

Here the CDR3 DNA reads TGTGCCACCAGCAGCGTCGCTTCGGGTTCACCCCTCCACTTT. This gives the protein CATSSVASGSPLHF. This rearrangement joins TRBV15 to TRBJ1-6; D unclear. Trimming removed 3 bases from V and 9 bases from J, with 12 bases in between. This CDR3 region has 14 residues. Germline-derived CDR1 and CDR2 are LNHNV and YYDKDF (reference sequence).

J is TRBJ2-3 and V is TRBV29-1, with TRBD2 as a possible D gene (7 bases). CDR1 is SQVTM and CDR2 is ANQGSEA in the germline V gene. This CDR3 is built from 13 residues. The CDR3 bases are TGCAGAGTGGGGGGGCCTCAGGTAGATACGCAGTATTTT. Its translation is CRVGGPQVDTQYF.

This chain joins TRBV21-1 and TRBJ2-7; the table's D call, TRBD1, has no DNA check behind it. TRBV21-1 is reported as a pseudogene. This CDR3 is 16 amino acids long. The CDR3 sequence: CASSKDRDRDSYEQYF. The CDR3 DNA sequence: TGTGCCAGCAGCAAAGATCGGGACAGGGATTCCTACGAGCAGTACTTC.

This chain links TRBV5-4 with TRBJ1-2; no clear D. The CDR3 runs 13 residues. V lost 0 bases and J lost 3, with 6 bases in between. In germline, CDR1 is SGHNT, CDR2 YYREEE (reference sequence). The CDR3 loop is CASSLVTDYGYTF. In DNA, the CDR3 is TGTGCCAGCAGCTTGGTAACAGACTATGGCTACACCTTC.

This clone has a handful of counts. The chain links TRBV27 to TRBJ1-4, with D tentatively TRBD1 (5 bases). V was pared by 3 bases and J by 8 bases, with 13 bases between. Germline assignment: CDR1 MNHEY and CDR2 SMNVEV (reference sequence). The CDR3 is 14 amino acids. CDR3 in amino acids: CASSLGRGGEKLFF. The CDR3 DNA sequence: TGTGCCAGCAGTTTGGGGAGGGGAGGGGAAAAACTGTTTTTT.

The V and J genes are TRBV5-1 and TRBJ2-3; 14 bases are a match to TRBD2. Germline CDR1 and CDR2: SGHRS and YFSETQ. CDR3 length: 16 residues. J gave up 0 bases and V 5 bases, and 2 bases lay outside the gene matches. CDR3 region: CASRGTSGGSTDTQYF. The DNA for the CDR3 is TGCGCCAGCAGGGGGACTAGCGGGGGTAGCACAGATACGCAGTATTTT.

This clone was found a few times. The rearrangement uses TRBV6-5 and TRBJ2-1; the D gene is possibly TRBD2 (6 bases). The CDR3 is 16 amino acids. The germline CDR1 and CDR2 sequences are MNHEY and SVGAGI. V was pared by 3 bases and J by 8 bases, with 20 bases between. CDR3 coding DNA: TGTGCCAGCAGTTATTGGGGCGGGGCTGCCGGGTATGAGCAGTTCTTC. This codes for CASSYWGGAAGYEQFF.

The chain employs TRBV7-6 and TRBJ2-1; 9 nucleotides line up with TRBD1. V was pared by 5 bases and J by 3 bases, with 5 bases of the junction left unmatched. The length of the CDR3 is 15 residues. Per germline, CDR1 SGHVS and CDR2 FNYEAQ. The CDR3 DNA is TGTGCCAGCAGCCTCGGGACAGGGCACTACAATGAGCAGTTCTTC. It yields the protein CASSLGTGHYNEQFF. Full variable domain (missing parts from reference TRBV7-6 and TRBJ2-1): GAGVSQSPRYKVTKRGQDVALRCDPISGHVSLYWYRQALGQGPEFLTYFNYEAQQDKSGLPNDRFSAERPEGSISTLTIQRTEQRDSAMYRCASSLGTGHYNEQFFGPGTRLTVL.

This clone was recorded a few times. The chain combines TRBV5-4 with TRBJ2-5, with 7 bases identical to TRBD1. CDR3 length: 14 residues. The V gene end was trimmed by 3 bases and the J gene end by 2 bases; junction bases not matched to a gene: 4. The germline V gene has CDR1 SGHNT and CDR2 YYREEE (reference sequence). This chain's CDR3 is CASSSRTGQETQYF. Written as DNA, the CDR3 is TGTGCCAGCAGCTCCCGGACAGGTCAAGAGACCCAGTACTTC.

V gene TRBV4-2 combines with J gene TRBJ2-7, with TRBD2 matching 8 bases. Germline V gene sequence: CDR1 LGHNA, CDR2 YNFKEQ. This CDR3 is built from 15 residues. The junction had 3 bases not matched to a gene; V was cut back by 0 bases and J by 2 bases. The CDR3 coding sequence is TGTGCCAGCAGCCAAGAGGAGCGGGAGACCTACGAGCAGTACTTC. Translated: CASSQEERETYEQYF.

The J gene is TRBJ2-7, the V gene TRBV7-9; D is perhaps TRBD2 (6 bases). The germline V gene encodes CDR1 SEHNR and CDR2 FQNEAQ (reference sequence). This CDR3 spans 13 amino acids. Between the trimmed V and J ends, which lost 5 bases and 3 bases, there was a span of 11 bases. CDR3: CASSVTSSYEQYF. The DNA for the CDR3 is TGTGCCAGCAGCGTAACTAGCAGCTACGAGCAGTACTTC.

This clone occurred a few times. The chain links TRBV2 to TRBJ2-7, with 10 bases lining up with TRBD2. Germline loops: CDR1 SNHLY, CDR2 FYNNEI. V lost 5 bases and J lost 9; bases outside the gene matches: 10. This CDR3 contains 14 residues. The CDR3 DNA is TGTGCCAGCAGTAGCCAGCGGGAGGGCCATGGGCAGTACTTC. This translates into CASSSQREGHGQYF.

This clone has just a few counts. The rearrangement uses TRBV6-6 and TRBJ1-2; tentatively, D is TRBD1 (6 bases). CDR3 size: 14 residues. Germline lookup yields CDR1 MNHNY and CDR2 SVGAGI (reference sequence). V dropped 7 bases and J dropped 1 base, with 13 bases sitting between them. The CDR3 is CASTPGGGNYGYTF. The CDR3 DNA reads as TGTGCCAGCACCCCGGGAGGGGGTAACTATGGCTACACCTTC.

This clone was detected a few times. The chain links TRBV9 to TRBJ1-5; D gene ambiguous. This CDR3 is 13 amino acids long. V lost 0 bases to trimming and J lost 6 bases, with 7 bases between them. In germline, CDR1 is SGDLS, CDR2 YYNGEE. CDR3 loop: CASSVDEGQPQHF. The CDR3 DNA reads as TGTGCCAGCAGCGTAGATGAGGGTCAGCCCCAGCATTTT.

This clone has more than one count but fewer than ten. This rearrangement joins TRBV7-2 to TRBJ2-7, with TRBD2 as a possible D gene (6 bases). V lost 5 bases and J 2 bases, leaving 13 bases between the germline ends. Germline values: CDR1 SGHTA, CDR2 FQGNSA. This CDR3 has 14 residues. The DNA for the CDR3 is TGTGCCAGCAGCCCCTCGTGGGGGGCCTACGAGCAGTACTTC. Translated: CASSPSWGAYEQYF. The variable domain in full, with the rest retrieved from reference TRBV7-2 and TRBJ2-7, is GAGVSQSPSNKVTEKGKDVELRCDPISGHTALYWYRQSLGQGLEFLIYFQGNSAPDKSGLPSDRFSAERTGGSVSTLTIQRTQQEDSAVYLCASSPSWGAYEQYFGPGTRLTVT.

As regards this clone: The junction departs from germline at one end; a sequencing error may be responsible. The rearrangement uses TRBV7-3 and TRBJ2-6, with D unclear. The germline V gene encodes CDR1 SGHTA and CDR2 FQGTGA. The CDR3 has 16 residues. In DNA, the CDR3 is TGTGCCAGCAGCCTAACCGGTTCGGCTGGGGCCAACGTCCTGACTTTC. This encodes CASSLTGSAGANVLTF.

This chain connects TRBV10-3 to TRBJ2-5; D is uncertain. CDR3 length: 12 residues. The ends were cut back, 2 bases at V and 5 bases at J, with 6 bases in the middle. Germline-derived CDR1 and CDR2 are ENHRY and SYGVKD. CDR3 protein: CAISEPEETQYF. As DNA, the CDR3 is TGTGCCATCAGTGAGCCTGAGGAGACCCAGTACTTC.

This rearrangement joins TRBV5-1 to TRBJ2-7; 7 bases are shared with TRBD1. The V gene end was trimmed by 0 bases and the J gene end by 1 base; junction bases not matched to a gene: 4. Germline V CDR1 and CDR2: SGHRS, YFSETQ. The CDR3 loop spans 15 amino acids. DNA of the CDR3: TGCGCCAGCAGCTTGGTTCCGGGACAGTCCTACGAGCAGTACTTC. Translated, it gives CASSLVPGQSYEQYF.

V usage is TRBV4-3 and J usage is TRBJ2-1; no clear D gene. Looked up from germline, CDR1 is LGHNA and CDR2 is YSLEER. The V end was cut by 1 base, the J end by 0 bases, with 7 bases between. The CDR3 totals 15 residues. This CDR3 is CASSQASSSYNEQFF. DNA for the CDR3: TGCGCCAGCAGCCAAGCGTCTAGCTCCTACAATGAGCAGTTCTTC.

The chain joins TRBV28 to TRBJ1-2; 9 bases line up with TRBD1. CDR3 length: 14 residues. V trimming: 6 bases; J trimming: 4 bases; junction bases outside the gene matches: 6. Per the germline V gene, CDR1 is MDHEN and CDR2 is SYDVKM. The CDR3 coding sequence is TGTGCCAGCAGGCCTACAGGGGGCCGCTATGGCTACACCTTC. Translated, it gives CASRPTGGRYGYTF.

The chain has TRBV7-2 and TRBJ1-2, with D hard to call. Germline V CDR1 and CDR2: SGHTA, FQGNSA. V was trimmed by 5 bases and J by 4 bases, leaving 8 bases between them. The CDR3 has 12 amino acids. The CDR3 DNA follows: TGTGCCAGCAGCCGGGTAGGCTATGGCTACACCTTC. Translating it yields CASSRVGYGYTF.